This passage covers 5 T cell receptor beta chains from one sample sequenced in a study of T cells expressing NK-cell markers. One entry per CDR3 protein, without DNA, is what TCRdb gives after re-calling the 5' RACE reads. Its table lists around 280,000 distinct CDR3 sequences. The source material was blood T cells: a sorted CD56 or NKG2C T cell subset, CD4+ or CD8+ T cells, or bulk PBMC T cells (not recorded which). The receptors here all came from a man younger than 35 in good health.

V usage is TRBV11-3 and J usage is TRBJ2-2. The CDR3 totals 13 residues. Germline-derived CDR1 and CDR2 are SGHNT and YENEEA. CDR3 residues: CASSPTGSGELFF.

The chain links TRBV10-3 to TRBJ2-7; the D call of TRBD1 rests on TCRdb alone, since no DNA is present to check it. The CDR3 has 13 residues. CDR1 is ENHRY, CDR2 SYGVKD, per germline. This chain's CDR3 is CAIRPDRAHEQYF.

The chain recombines TRBV7-2 with TRBJ1-4; the TRBD1 assignment by TCRdb is unverifiable without DNA. The CDR3 is made up of 13 amino acids. Germline values: CDR1 SGHTA, CDR2 FQGNSA. CDR3 region: CASRTGGTGKLFF.

This chain connects TRBV29-1 to TRBJ2-5; as DNA is missing, the TRBD2 call by TCRdb cannot be tested. The CDR3 totals 16 residues. The germline V gene encodes CDR1 SQVTM and CDR2 ANQGSEA. CDR3 residues: CSVDRISGASGETQYF.

The chain carries TRBV6-1 and TRBJ1-2; TCRdb lists TRBD1, though no DNA is available to test this call. The CDR3 loop spans 16 amino acids. From germline, CDR1 is MNHNS and CDR2 SASEGT. The CDR3 reads CASSEQRRRARNGYTF.